These 24 T cell receptor beta chains share one sample of origin, sequenced in a study of kidney transplant recipient with SARS-CoV-2 infection. One entry per CDR3 protein results from TCRdb running MiXCR on the reads. The table shows 250,000 or so distinct CDR3 sequences, with around 28% occurring only once. The sequencing here drew on a blood sample, taken at baseline and between days 110 and 120 from a kidney transplant recipient. These receptors came from a male patient between 25 and 40 years old who had COVID-19 and was a kidney transplant recipient. Some T cells may have come from the graft donor.

Notes on this clonotype: One base away lies a much larger clone, so this may be a sequencing read error. The chain carries TRBV5-5 and TRBJ1-2, with no clear D. CDR1 is SGHKS, CDR2 YYEKEE, per germline (reference sequence). This CDR3 region has 16 residues. Trimming shortened V by 7 bases and J by 4 bases, and 23 bases separated the two germline ends. DNA for the CDR3: TGTGCCAGCGGTTACATTGTCTCGCGAAAGACCTATGGCTACACCTTC. Protein product: CASGYIVSRKTYGYTF.

This clonotype was seen repeatedly, ten times or more. This rearrangement joins TRBV5-1 to TRBJ1-1; no definite D call. This CDR3 is built from 13 residues. Trimming took off 2 bases at V and 1 base at J, with 6 bases between the two ends. The V gene's germline CDR1 is SGHRS and CDR2 YFSETQ. For the CDR3, the DNA is TGCGCCAGCAGCTTCTGGGGGAACACTGAAGCTTTCTTT. This encodes CASSFWGNTEAFF.

This clonotype was counted many times. The genes are TRBV2 and TRBJ2-1, with TRBD2 matching 7 bases. The CDR3 has 11 residues. The germline V gene has CDR1 SNHLY and CDR2 FYNNEI. The CDR3 here is CASGPDNEQFF. Written as DNA, the CDR3 is TGTGCTAGCGGGCCCGACAATGAGCAGTTCTTC.

As regards this clonotype: Given a much more abundant clone one base away, this may be a read error. The genes are TRBV20-1 and TRBJ1-2; no reliable D call. Germline V gene lookup returns CDR1 DFQATT and CDR2 SNEGSKA (reference sequence). Trimming took 5 bases from V and 6 from J, leaving 25 bases between them. The CDR3 has 16 amino acids. The CDR3 here is CSAFAELFRKTHGYTF. The CDR3 DNA follows: TGCAGTGCTTTTGCAGAGCTGTTTCGAAAGACCCATGGCTACACCTTC.

The sample holds many counts of this clonotype. The CDR3 DNA reads TGCGCCAGCAGCTCCAGACAGGGGGCCACCGGGGAGCTGTTTTTT. It is translated as CASSSRQGATGELFF. The rearrangement uses TRBV5-1 and TRBJ2-2; TRBD1 aligns across 10 bases. J was trimmed by 4 bases and V by 3 bases; bases with no gene match: 3. The V gene's germline CDR1 is SGHRS and CDR2 YFSETQ. The CDR3 covers 15 residues.

On this clonotype itself: This may arise from a read error, as a much more abundant clone is one base away. The chain recombines TRBV6-6 with TRBJ2-2; D is perhaps TRBD2 (6 bases). The CDR3 is 14 residues long. Germline-derived CDR1 and CDR2 are MNHNY and SVGAGI (reference sequence). In DNA, the CDR3 is TGTGCCAGCAGTTCGATCCTGAACACCGGGGGGCTGTTTTTT. Translating gives CASSSILNTGGLFF.

This clonotype was seen more than once but under ten times. V is TRBV2 and J is TRBJ2-1, with D tentatively TRBD1 (6 bases). Germline-derived CDR1 and CDR2 are SNHLY and FYNNEI. The CDR3 length is 14 residues. V was trimmed by 7 bases and J by 1 base, leaving 11 bases between them. CDR3 nucleotides: TGTGCCAGCATCTCCGGACAGTCCTACAATGAGCAGTTCTTC. This sequence encodes CASISGQSYNEQFF.

In this sample, this clonotype turned up many times. The chain carries TRBV3-1 and TRBJ1-2; D remains ambiguous. Trimming took off 4 bases at V and 4 bases at J, with 22 bases between the two ends. This CDR3 is 17 amino acids long. The germline V gene has CDR1 LGHDT and CDR2 YNNKEL (reference sequence). DNA for the CDR3: TGTGCCAGCAGCCTTGCCTCCACCCTTCGAAAGACCTATGGCTACACCTTC. Its protein is CASSLASTLRKTYGYTF.

Regarding this clonotype: Possible read error: a much larger clone is one base away. V and J are TRBV15 and TRBJ2-2; 7 bases fit TRBD2. CDR1 is LNHNV, CDR2 YYDKDF, per germline (reference sequence). This CDR3 comprises 14 residues. This CDR3 reads CAISAGDYTGELFF. The CDR3, as DNA: TGTGCCATCAGCGCGGGAGATTACACCGGGGAGCTGTTTTTT.

This clonotype was picked up many times. The V gene is TRBV5-1, the J gene TRBJ1-5; D uncertain. This CDR3 contains 14 residues. V lost 3 bases and J lost 4, with 11 bases in between. Germline loops: CDR1 SGHRS, CDR2 YFSETQ. Written as DNA, the CDR3 is TGCGCCAGCAGCTCCGGGGAGCTAAATCAGCCCCAGCATTTT. Translating gives CASSSGELNQPQHF.

In its sample, this clonotype was seen many times. V is TRBV3-1 and J is TRBJ2-5, with unresolved D. Germline V gives CDR1 LGHDT, CDR2 YNNKEL (reference sequence). This CDR3 contains 17 residues. The ends were cut back, 5 bases at V and 5 bases at J, with 24 bases in the middle. The CDR3 nucleotides read TGTGCCAGCAGCACTTCTCGTCCCATTTCTTTCTCTGAGACCCAGTACTTC. This encodes CASSTSRPISFSETQYF.

Worth noting for this clonotype: Being one base from a much bigger clone, this may be a read error. The chain carries TRBV8-2 and TRBJ2-6. TRBV8-2 is assigned pseudogene status. The CDR3 sequence is 17 residues long. The CDR3 protein is CGVTSRITQSRANVLTF. The CDR3 nucleotides are TGTGGCGTCACTTCGAGGATAACACAAAGTCGGGCCAACGTCCTGACTTTC.

This clonotype showed up many times. The DNA is left out, because the CDR3 cannot be placed on it with certainty; the CDR3 is given as TCRdb lists it. The V and J genes are TRBV7-5 and TRBJ1-2. TRBV7-5 is annotated as a pseudogene. Including both end residues, the CDR3 is 19 amino acids long. The CDR3 sequence: CISVPERIAEVGKTYGYTF.

This clonotype appeared many times. The gene calls are TRBV7-2 and TRBJ1-4; 7 nucleotides match TRBD1. The CDR3 has 15 residues. V gave up 5 bases and J gave up 8 bases; unmatched junction bases: 11. Germline V gene sequence: CDR1 SGHTA, CDR2 FQGNSA. Here the CDR3 DNA reads TGTGCCAGCAGCGACAGCAGGGGGTCAGGAGAAAAACTGTTTTTT. Protein product: CASSDSRGSGEKLFF.

This clonotype was seen at least ten times. The V gene is TRBV18, the J gene TRBJ1-1, with D perhaps TRBD1 (5 bases). This CDR3 spans 17 amino acids. V shed 3 bases and J shed 1 base, with 18 bases lying between them. CDR1 is KGHSH, CDR2 LQKENI, per germline. CDR3 amino acids: CASSPRGSQNPNTEAFF. CDR3 nucleotide sequence: TGTGCCAGCTCACCCCGGGGGAGCCAGAACCCGAACACTGAAGCTTTCTTT.

This clonotype occurred many times. The chain employs TRBV6-8 and TRBJ1-2; D ambiguous. Germline V gene lookup returns CDR1 MNHGY and CDR2 SAAAGT. Trimming left V 5 bases short and J 4 bases short, with 23 bases between. The CDR3 is made up of 17 amino acids. The CDR3 spells CASSADQRSRKTYGYTF. The DNA of the CDR3 is TGTGCCAGCAGTGCCGATCAACGCTCTAGAAAGACCTATGGCTACACCTTC.

This clonotype has at least ten counts. The chain has TRBV7-9 and TRBJ1-2; D ambiguous. Germline assignment: CDR1 SEHNR and CDR2 FQNEAQ (reference sequence). This CDR3 region has 17 residues. Trimming cost V 5 bases and J 4 bases, with 23 bases left between them. This CDR3 is CASSLLKYHGKTYGYTF. The CDR3 DNA follows: TGTGCCAGCAGCCTCCTCAAATACCATGGAAAGACCTATGGCTACACCTTC.

This clonotype occurred many times. This chain joins TRBV19 and TRBJ2-4; D is possibly TRBD1 (5 bases). Germline V gene sequence: CDR1 LNHDA, CDR2 SQIVND (reference sequence). Trimming shortened V by 9 bases and J by 4 bases, and 19 bases separated the two germline ends. This CDR3 comprises 15 residues. The CDR3 region is CASRTLDNFKNIQYF. In DNA form, the CDR3 reads TGTGCCAGCAGAACTCTGGACAACTTTAAAAACATTCAGTACTTC.

Worth noting for this clonotype: A read error may be the cause here, since a much bigger clone is one base away. The rearrangement joins TRBV6-5 to TRBJ1-5; the D gene is possibly TRBD1 (6 bases). Germline values: CDR1 MNHEY, CDR2 SVGAGI. V lost 4 bases to trimming and J lost 10 bases, with 20 bases between them. CDR3 length: 15 residues. CDR3 residues: CASSSSGAAGHPQHF. DNA of the CDR3: TGTGCCAGCAGTTCCTCGGGGGCAGCCGGGCATCCCCAGCATTTT.

On this clonotype itself: A much larger clone lies one base from this, so it may be a read error. The chain is built from TRBV10-2 and TRBJ1-2; D is unresolved. Germline V gene data show CDR1 as WSHSY and CDR2 as SAAADI. The CDR3 sequence is 17 residues long. The CDR3 is CANSCGRTSRKTYGYTF. The DNA of the CDR3 is TGCGCCAACAGTTGTGGACGCACTTCTAGAAAGACCTATGGCTACACCTTC.

This clonotype turned up a few times. A much larger clone lies one base from this, so it may be a read error. The chain has TRBV12-3 or TRBV12-4 and TRBJ1-1; the D gene is possibly TRBD1 (6 bases). This CDR3 region has 14 residues. V was clipped by 7 bases and J by 0 bases, with 12 bases between them. CDR3 amino acids: CASKPNRVNTEAFF. In DNA, the CDR3 is TGTGCCAGCAAGCCAAACAGGGTGAACACTGAAGCTTTCTTT.

On this clonotype itself: Given a much more abundant clone one base away, this may be a read error. The chain has TRBV6-6 and TRBJ1-2; TRBD1 matches 9 bases. The germline V gene encodes CDR1 MNHNY and CDR2 SVGAGI (reference sequence). The CDR3 consists of 17 residues. The V and J ends lost 2 bases and 2 bases, in that order; junction bases with no gene match: 9. This chain's CDR3 is CASSYRSTGGANYGYTF. CDR3 DNA sequence: TGTGCCAGCAGTTACAGGTCGACAGGGGGGGCCAACTATGGCTACACCTTC.

This clonotype was recorded only once. A much larger clone lies a single base off, so this may be a read error. The CDR3 carries no conserved terminal phenylalanine or tryptophan, so it likely arises from a read error. The V and J genes are TRBV12-3 or TRBV12-4 and TRBJ2-3; 13 nucleotides match TRBD2. After removal of 6 bases from V and 4 bases from J, the junction contained 7 bases not matched to a gene. CDR3 length equals 16 residues. CDR3 sequence reads: CASRSGTSGNADTQYL. CDR3 DNA: TGTGCCAGCAGATCCGGGACTAGCGGGAACGCAGATACGCAGTATCTT.

The J gene is TRBJ1-2, the V gene TRBV5-4; D unclear. CDR3 size: 16 residues. Trimming removed 6 bases from V and 4 bases from J, with 22 bases in between. From germline, CDR1 is SGHNT and CDR2 YYREEE (reference sequence). The CDR3, as DNA: TGTGCCAGCAAACACTCCGTACCAGGAAAGACCTATGGCTACACCTTC. It yields the protein CASKHSVPGKTYGYTF.